This record concerns one T cell receptor beta chain sequence. Its antigen is not known. One heparinised blood draw averaging about 120 mL was given by each donor. This specimen belongs to a study of beta chain features in type 1 diabetes. Study details: Age, gender and cell yields were similar between patients and healthy donors. The study, taken as a whole, reports: Among all four CD4+ subsets, Type 1 diabetes patients had TCRB CDR3s that were moderately but significantly shorter. For TCRB rearrangement, an influence of HLA type remained unresolved here.

Expressed TCRB transcripts were sequenced because the isolated RNA had all been reverse transcribed beforehand. About 3.7 million reads on average were seen across naive, central memory and regulatory T cell samples. Some clones are missing from TCRdb's copy, which holds only in-frame ones; the method was immunoSEQ multiplex PCR. The sample yields fewer than 300,000 clones, roughly 22% seen once. The TCR originated in a woman between 35 and 50 years old with type 1 diabetes. The sample was naive CD4+ T cells from blood.

CDR3 region: CASSLAAGGLHEQYF. The CDR3 DNA is TGTGCCAGCAGCTTAGCAGCGGGCGGACTCCACGAGCAGTACTTC. V and J are TRBV7-6 and TRBJ2-7, with D perhaps matching TRBD2 (6 bases). Germline-derived CDR1 and CDR2 are SGHVS and FNYEAQ. The ends were cut back, 0 bases at V and 5 bases at J, with 14 bases in the middle. This CDR3 is built from 15 residues. The variable domain in full, completed from reference TRBV7-6 and TRBJ2-7, reads GAGVSQSPRYKVTKRGQDVALRCDPISGHVSLYWYRQALGQGPEFLTYFNYEAQQDKSGLPNDRFSAERPEGSISTLTIQRTEQRDSAMYRCASSLAAGGLHEQYFGPGTRLTVT.